Following are 10 T cell receptor beta chains from one sample sequenced in a study of OX40 agonist ivuxolimab in advanced cancers. Library prep was done by the immunoSEQ multiplex PCR assay. Imported from immuneACCESS, the table was reduced by TCRdb to in-frame sequences with V and J called. These copies leave out some clones; in studies compared against another copy, an unresolved V gene accounts for under half, and the cause of the remainder is not known. This sample has about 43,000 clones in its table, and 75% to 90% of those were observed once. About 35% of the sample belongs to the ten largest clones. Specimen: CD4+ or CD8+ T cells sorted from blood, collected in a trial of the OX40 agonist ivuxolimab. The receptors were sampled from an adult with an advanced solid tumor such as melanoma, head and neck, liver or kidney cancer.

The J gene is TRBJ2-7, the V gene TRBV7-2; TRBD2 matches at 10 bases. Germline V gene lookup returns CDR1 SGHTA and CDR2 FQGNSA. This CDR3 region has 17 residues. V lost 0 bases to trimming and J lost 5 bases; unmatched junction nucleotides: 10. The CDR3 protein is CASSLARAGGHFNEQYF. The CDR3 DNA reads as TGTGCCAGCAGCTTAGCTCGAGCGGGGGGGCATTTTAACGAGCAGTACTTC.

The rearrangement joins TRBV28 to TRBJ2-7; 10 nucleotides match TRBD2. CDR1 MDHEN and CDR2 SYDVKM come from the germline V gene. The ends lost 5 bases at V and 4 bases at J; junction bases unmatched: 11. The CDR3 is 16 residues long. Here the CDR3 reads CASSPSGGARRYEQYF. The DNA of the CDR3 is TGTGCCAGCAGTCCGAGCGGGGGGGCACGGAGATACGAGCAGTACTTC. The full variable domain, its missing parts supplied by reference TRBV28 and TRBJ2-7, is DVKVTQSSRYLVKRTGEKVFLECVQDMDHENMFWYRQDPGLGLRLIYFSYDVKMKEKGDIPEGYSVSREKKERFSLILESASTNQTSMYLCASSPSGGARRYEQYFGPGTRLTVT.

In this sample, this clone turned up once. This chain joins TRBV7-9 and TRBJ1-1; 8 bases agree with TRBD1. CDR3 length: 14 residues. V trimming: 6 bases; J trimming: 5 bases; junction bases outside the gene matches: 8. The V gene's germline CDR1 is SEHNR and CDR2 FQNEAQ (reference sequence). The CDR3, as DNA: TGTGCCAGCAGTTATGACAGGGGTCGAACTGAAGCTTTCTTT. Protein: CASSYDRGRTEAFF.

The V gene is TRBV7-9, the J gene TRBJ1-1, with D maybe TRBD1 (5 bases). V was pared by 8 bases and J by 10 bases, with 17 bases between. The germline CDR1 and CDR2 sequences are SEHNR and FQNEAQ (reference sequence). This CDR3 is built from 12 residues. The CDR3 region is CASGSGEQAAFF. For the CDR3, the DNA is TGTGCCAGCGGGTCGGGGGAACAAGCAGCTTTCTTT.

The chain links TRBV30 to TRBJ2-7, with D perhaps matching TRBD2 (7 bases). Germline assignment: CDR1 GTSNPN and CDR2 SVGIG (reference sequence). The V and J ends lost 0 bases and 3 bases respectively, with 12 bases between them. CDR3 length: 14 amino acids. The CDR3 loop is CAWSVPGGGYEQYF. The DNA of the CDR3 is TGTGCCTGGAGTGTACCGGGGGGCGGCTACGAGCAGTACTTC.

This chain connects TRBV28 to TRBJ2-5; no reliable D call. CDR1 and CDR2 (germline): MDHEN, SYDVKM. V was pared by 3 bases and J by 3 bases, with 8 bases between. The CDR3 has 13 residues. CDR3: CASSFGWEETQYF. CDR3 in DNA: TGTGCCAGCAGTTTCGGCTGGGAAGAGACCCAGTACTTC.

The rearrangement links TRBV6-5 to TRBJ2-1, with D unresolved. The germline CDR1 and CDR2 sequences are MNHEY and SVGAGI. There are 13 residues in the CDR3. The V end was cut by 0 bases, the J end by 12 bases, with 12 bases between. The CDR3 DNA follows: TGTGCCAGCAGTTACTCGAGTAATGGTCGGCAGTTCTTC. It is translated as CASSYSSNGRQFF.

The rearrangement links TRBV29-1 to TRBJ2-3, with a weak D call TRBD1 (6 bases). CDR1 SQVTM and CDR2 ANQGSEA come from the germline V gene. V lost 3 bases to trimming and J lost 5 bases, with 9 bases between them. The CDR3 has 12 amino acids. The DNA for the CDR3 is TGCAGCGTTGATGGACAGCTAGATACGCAGTATTTT. It yields the protein CSVDGQLDTQYF.

The J gene is TRBJ2-3, the V gene TRBV14; 11 bases are shared with TRBD2. The length of the CDR3 is 12 residues. Germline CDR1 and CDR2: SGHDN and FVKESK. V shed 5 bases and J 9 bases; nucleotides not matched to a gene: 1. The DNA of the CDR3 is TGTGCCAGCAGCATAGCGGGGGGGACGCAGTATTTT. Residues: CASSIAGGTQYF.

The chain is built from TRBV14 and TRBJ2-5; 10 nucleotides agree with TRBD2. The CDR3 has 20 residues. Trimming at V came to 4 bases and at J to 3 bases, leaving 20 bases not matched to a gene. Looked up from germline, CDR1 is SGHDN and CDR2 is FVKESK. CDR3 residues: CASSPRMGAGGPQREETQYF. For the CDR3, the DNA is TGTGCCAGCAGCCCGAGGATGGGAGCGGGAGGGCCGCAGAGGGAAGAGACCCAGTACTTC.